This T cell receptor (beta chain) is drawn from a study of shared clonotypes between healthy human individuals. Germline assignment: CDR1 WSHSY and CDR2 SAAADI. V gave up 7 bases and J gave up 2 bases, with 13 bases separating them. The CDR3 loop spans 14 amino acids. The method was immunoSEQ multiplex PCR; TCRdb's version includes in-frame clones alone and lacks a portion of them. The sample lists around 2,100,000 clones; roughly 94% were seen once. Naive CD8 populations comprised CD45RO-negative cells positively selected for CCR7, excluding terminally differentiated effector memory CD45RA+ cells. The clonotype comes from a man between 18 and 35 years old in good health. The V gene is TRBV10-2, the J gene TRBJ2-3; tentative D call: TRBD2 (5 bases). The sample taken for sequencing was naive CD8+ T cells sorted from blood. CDR3 DNA sequence: TGCGCCAGCACTGAACTAGGACCCACAGATACGCAGTATTTT. It specifies CASTELGPTDTQYF.